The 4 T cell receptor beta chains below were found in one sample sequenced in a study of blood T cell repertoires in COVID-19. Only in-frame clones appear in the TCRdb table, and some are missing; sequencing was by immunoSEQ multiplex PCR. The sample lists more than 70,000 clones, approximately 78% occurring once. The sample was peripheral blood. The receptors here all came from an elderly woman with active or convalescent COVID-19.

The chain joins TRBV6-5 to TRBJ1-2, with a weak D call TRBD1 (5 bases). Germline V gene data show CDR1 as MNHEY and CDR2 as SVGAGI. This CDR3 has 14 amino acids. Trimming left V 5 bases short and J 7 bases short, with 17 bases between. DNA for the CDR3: TGTGCCAGCAGTCCGCAAGGGGTTCTATCTGGCTACACCTTC. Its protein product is CASSPQGVLSGYTF.

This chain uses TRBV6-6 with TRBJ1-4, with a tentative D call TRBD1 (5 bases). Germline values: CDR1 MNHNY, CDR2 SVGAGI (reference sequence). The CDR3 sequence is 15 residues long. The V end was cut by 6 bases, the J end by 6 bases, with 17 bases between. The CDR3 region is CASSRNQGGDEKLFF. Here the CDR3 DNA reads TGTGCCAGCAGCCGAAACCAGGGTGGGGATGAAAAACTGTTTTTT.

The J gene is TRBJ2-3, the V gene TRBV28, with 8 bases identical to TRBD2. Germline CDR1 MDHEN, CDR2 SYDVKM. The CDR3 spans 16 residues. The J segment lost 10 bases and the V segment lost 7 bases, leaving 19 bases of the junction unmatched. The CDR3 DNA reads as TGTGCCAGCACCATAACTAGGGCGGGGGGAAATCGGGCGCAGTATTTT. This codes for CASTITRAGGNRAQYF.

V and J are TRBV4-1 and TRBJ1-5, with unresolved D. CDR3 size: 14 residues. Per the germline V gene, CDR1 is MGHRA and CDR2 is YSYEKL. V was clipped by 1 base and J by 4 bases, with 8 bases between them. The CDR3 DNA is TGCGCCAGCAGCCAAGTCGGGAGAAATCAGCCCCAGCATTTT. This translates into CASSQVGRNQPQHF.